These 21 T cell receptor beta chains were sequenced from one sample in a study of cytomegalovirus exposure and HLA in healthy donors. PCR involved 60 Vbeta and 13 Jbeta primers. The assay was immunoSEQ multiplex PCR, and TCRdb's table has in-frame clones only and misses some. This sample has 100,000 to 150,000 clones, with under 20% found just once. Input material: PBMCs. The origin of the receptors is a female donor in good health and CMV-seropositive.

The genes are TRBV6-5 and TRBJ2-5; D is possibly TRBD1 (5 bases). Germline-derived CDR1 and CDR2 are MNHEY and SVGAGI. V dropped 10 bases and J dropped 0 bases, with 12 bases sitting between them. The CDR3 runs to 13 residues. This CDR3 reads CATKDTNQETQYF. The CDR3 nucleotides read TGTGCCACTAAGGACACAAACCAAGAGACCCAGTACTTC.

A few counts support this clone. This rearrangement joins TRBV4-3 to TRBJ2-7, with 10 nucleotides matching TRBD2. V dropped 1 base and J dropped 0; count of bases not matched to a gene: 9. Germline loops: CDR1 LGHNA, CDR2 YSLEER. The CDR3 spans 18 residues. The CDR3 here is CASSQGSLAGDISYEQYF. The CDR3 DNA reads as TGCGCCAGCAGCCAAGGTAGCCTAGCGGGAGATATCTCCTACGAGCAGTACTTC.

Only a few counts were recorded for this clone. The CDR3 DNA reads TGTGCCAGCAGCTTTAGCGGGGGGGCCAATACGCAGTATTTT. The encoded protein is CASSFSGGANTQYF. This sequence joins TRBV7-9 and TRBJ2-3, with 11 positions matching TRBD2. The CDR3 length is 14 residues. The germline V gene has CDR1 SEHNR and CDR2 FQNEAQ (reference sequence). After removal of 3 bases from V and 7 bases from J, the junction contained 3 bases not matched to a gene. The full variable domain, rest sourced from reference TRBV7-9 and TRBJ2-3, is DTGVSQNPRHKITKRGQNVTFRCDPISEHNRLYWYRQTLGQGPEFLTYFQNEAQLEKSRLLSDRFSAERPKGSFSTLEIQRTEQGDSAMYLCASSFSGGANTQYFGPGTRLTVL.

This clone was found a few times. This chain connects TRBV2 to TRBJ1-1, with D perhaps matching TRBD1 (6 bases). The CDR3 runs 14 residues. Trimming pared 3 bases from V and 10 bases from J, leaving 18 bases between. CDR1 is SNHLY, CDR2 FYNNEI, per germline. In DNA form, the CDR3 reads TGTGCCAGCAGTGATCCCGCCAGGGGTAGGGGAGCTTTCTTT. Translating it yields CASSDPARGRGAFF. The entire variable domain, with the rest obtained from reference TRBV2 and TRBJ1-1, is as follows: EPEVTQTPSHQVTQMGQEVILRCVPISNHLYFYWYRQILGQKVEFLVSFYNNEISEKSEIFDDQFSVERPDGSNFTLKIRSTKLEDSAMYFCASSDPARGRGAFFGQGTRLTVV.

The chain has TRBV19 and TRBJ1-4; 7 bases line up with TRBD1. Trimming took 1 base from V and 8 from J; bases not matched to a gene: 7. CDR3 length: 15 residues. Germline V gene data show CDR1 as LNHDA and CDR2 as SQIVND (reference sequence). CDR3 sequence (DNA): TGTGCCAGTAGTATAGTTCGACAGGGTTTCGAAAAACTGTTTTTT. Its translation: CASSIVRQGFEKLFF.

The table lists this clone with a few counts. The rearrangement uses TRBV5-8 and TRBJ2-5; TRBD2 is a possible D gene (5 bases). The V gene lost 4 bases and the J gene lost 0 bases, with 16 bases spanning the gap. The length of the CDR3 is 16 residues. The V gene's germline CDR1 is SGHTS and CDR2 YDEGEE. CDR3 residues: CASSPIDHGNQETQYF. In DNA, the CDR3 is TGTGCCAGCAGCCCCATTGACCACGGGAACCAAGAGACCCAGTACTTC.

J is TRBJ1-1 and V is TRBV19; 8 bases agree with TRBD1. Germline CDR1 and CDR2: LNHDA and SQIVND (reference sequence). J lost 5 bases, V lost 2 bases, and 4 bases had no gene match. This CDR3 has 14 amino acids. The CDR3 protein is CASSISRGRTEAFF. CDR3 coding DNA: TGTGCCAGTAGTATAAGCAGGGGGCGGACTGAAGCTTTCTTT.

On this clone: The sample has other DNA sequences that encode this CDR3 too. The genes are TRBV15 and TRBJ1-5, with D possibly being TRBD1 (5 bases). The CDR3 contains 15 residues. V was cut by 0 bases and J by 0 bases, with 6 bases left in between. From germline, CDR1 is LNHNV and CDR2 YYDKDF (reference sequence). CDR3 nucleotide sequence: TGTGCCACCAGCAGAGACAGGGCTAGCAATCAGCCCCAGCATTTT. It codes for CATSRDRASNQPQHF.

This clone turned up a few times. CDR3 nucleotide sequence: TGTGCCAGCAGCCGGACAGGGGGATTTGAAAAACTGTTTTTT. Translating it yields CASSRTGGFEKLFF. This sequence joins TRBV7-2 and TRBJ1-4, with 10 nucleotides matching TRBD1. Germline lookup yields CDR1 SGHTA and CDR2 FQGNSA. Trimming removed 5 bases from V and 7 bases from J; junction bases left unmatched: 4. CDR3 length: 14 amino acids.

This clone has just a few counts. This chain joins TRBV15 and TRBJ2-3, with D unresolved. With 2 bases removed from V and 2 bases from J, the gap between germline ends came to 11 bases. The V gene's germline CDR1 is LNHNV and CDR2 YYDKDF (reference sequence). The CDR3 is 15 amino acids. The CDR3 DNA reads TGTGCCACCAGCAGAAGCCCCGGGTACACAGATACGCAGTATTTT. It specifies CATSRSPGYTDTQYF.

The J gene is TRBJ2-6, the V gene TRBV5-6; a weak D match, TRBD1 (6 bases). V was clipped by 2 bases and J by 2 bases, with 14 bases between them. This CDR3 comprises 17 residues. Germline V CDR1 and CDR2: SGHDT, YYEEEE. CDR3 amino acids: CASSFGQGNAGANVLTF. CDR3 sequence (DNA): TGTGCCAGCAGCTTTGGCCAGGGGAACGCTGGGGCCAACGTCCTGACTTTC.

The chain has TRBV10-1 and TRBJ2-3; D not resolved. The CDR3 length is 11 residues. The germline CDR1 and CDR2 sequences are WNHNN and SYGVQD (reference sequence). Trimming took 4 bases from V and 3 from J, leaving 2 bases between them. CDR3 nucleotide sequence: TGCGCCAGCAGTGTAACAGATACGCAGTATTTT. It is translated as CASSVTDTQYF.

The table lists this clone with a few counts. This chain links TRBV9 with TRBJ1-4; maybe TRBD1 (6 bases). The ends were cut back, 4 bases at V and 3 bases at J, with 16 bases in the middle. Germline V gene lookup returns CDR1 SGDLS and CDR2 YYNGEE. The CDR3 is made up of 16 amino acids. CDR3 protein: CASSLGQGRSNEKLFF. The CDR3 DNA reads as TGTGCCAGCAGCCTAGGTCAGGGGCGCTCTAATGAAAAACTGTTTTTT.

This clone was counted between two and nine times. The chain employs TRBV30 and TRBJ2-5, with 10 positions matching TRBD1. Germline CDR1 is GTSNPN and CDR2 is SVGIG (reference sequence). The CDR3 is 13 amino acids. The J segment lost 5 bases and the V segment lost 5 bases, leaving 5 bases of the junction unmatched. CDR3 in DNA: TGTGCCTGGGACAGGGGGCGCACGGAGACCCAGTACTTC. Translation gives CAWDRGRTETQYF.

The chain has TRBV7-8 and TRBJ1-2, with D possibly TRBD1 on 6 matching bases. Germline CDR1 is SGHVS and CDR2 is FQNEAQ. With 5 bases removed from V and 5 bases from J, the gap between germline ends came to 15 bases. The CDR3 loop spans 14 amino acids. The CDR3: CASSLAGDTYGYTF. The CDR3 DNA is TGTGCCAGCAGCCTCGCGGGGGACACTTATGGCTACACCTTC.

The chain employs TRBV29-1 and TRBJ2-5; TRBD1 matches 9 bases. The V gene end was trimmed by 6 bases and the J gene end by 4 bases; junction bases not matched to a gene: 3. Germline lookup yields CDR1 SQVTM and CDR2 ANQGSEA. The length of the CDR3 is 12 residues. CDR3 loop: CSVVQGAETQYF. The CDR3 region has the DNA TGCAGCGTCGTACAGGGGGCAGAGACCCAGTACTTC.

This clone was seen a few times. The chain couples TRBV5-6 to TRBJ2-6; D is ambiguous. CDR1 SGHDT and CDR2 YYEEEE come from the germline V gene. The length of the CDR3 is 15 residues. Trimming took off 4 bases at V and 0 bases at J, with 8 bases between the two ends. CDR3 sequence reads: CASSPVPSGANVLTF. The CDR3 DNA reads TGTGCCAGCAGCCCCGTCCCCTCTGGGGCCAACGTCCTGACTTTC.

This clone occurred a few times. The chain links TRBV2 to TRBJ2-3; weak D call: TRBD2 (6 bases). The CDR3 is made up of 14 amino acids. Germline CDR1 reads SNHLY; CDR2 reads FYNNEI. Deletions cut 4 bases from V and 4 bases from J, with 12 bases between. The CDR3 nucleotides are TGTGCCAGCAGTGCGCGACTAGTCGCAGATACGCAGTATTTT. It encodes CASSARLVADTQYF.

This clone has only a few counts. Other DNA sequences in this specimen translate into the identical CDR3. This chain joins TRBV4-1 and TRBJ1-1; D is unresolved. Between the trimmed V and J ends, which lost 0 bases and 5 bases, there was a span of 10 bases. In germline, CDR1 is MGHRA, CDR2 YSYEKL. The CDR3 spans 14 residues. The CDR3 region is CASSQDREGTEAFF. CDR3 DNA: TGCGCCAGCAGCCAAGATCGGGAGGGAACTGAAGCTTTCTTT.

The V gene is TRBV5-4, the J gene TRBJ2-1, with 10 bases that match TRBD2. Germline V lookup: CDR1 SGHNT, CDR2 YYREEE (reference sequence). V trimming: 2 bases; J trimming: 9 bases; junction bases outside the gene matches: 11. This CDR3 spans 16 amino acids. CDR3 sequence reads: CASSFFSSGRAGEQFF. CDR3 coding DNA: TGTGCCAGCAGCTTTTTCTCCAGCGGGAGGGCCGGTGAGCAGTTCTTC. Combining the CDR3 with reference TRBV5-4 and TRBJ2-1 gives the whole variable domain ETGVTQSPTHLIKTRGQQVTLRCSSQSGHNTVSWYQQALGQGPQFIFQYYREEENGRGNFPPRFSGLQFPNYSSELNVNALELDDSALYLCASSFFSSGRAGEQFFGPGTRLTVL.

This clone was observed a few times. The chain couples TRBV6-1 to TRBJ2-7; possibly TRBD1 for D (6 bases). Germline V CDR1 and CDR2: MNHNS, SASEGT. The germline V and J ends were trimmed by 3 bases and 7 bases, with 10 bases remaining between them. CDR3 size: 12 residues. The CDR3 region is CASSDQGWEQYF. CDR3 DNA: TGTGCCAGCAGTGATCAGGGGTGGGAGCAGTACTTC.